The 27 T cell receptor beta chains presented below share a single source sample, sequenced in a study of blood T cell repertoires in COVID-19. The method was immunoSEQ multiplex PCR; TCRdb's version includes in-frame clones alone and lacks a portion of them. The sample includes about 180,000 clones, about 87% of them seen just once. Sequencing was carried out using peripheral blood. Receptor source: a woman aged 25 to 39 with acute or convalescent COVID-19.

This clone was detected only once. The chain carries TRBV15 and TRBJ1-3; 7 bases are a match to TRBD1. V shed 5 bases, J shed 8 bases, and the junction held 15 bases outside the gene matches. Germline V lookup: CDR1 LNHNV, CDR2 YYDKDF (reference sequence). CDR3 length equals 16 residues. The CDR3 loop is CATSPRNRGGGDTIYF. CDR3 nucleotides: TGTGCCACCAGCCCACGAAACAGGGGCGGAGGTGACACCATATATTTT.

The chain couples TRBV25-1 to TRBJ2-7; D remains ambiguous. The CDR3 length is 12 residues. Trimming cost V 3 bases and J 0 bases, with 3 bases left between them. CDR1 and CDR2 from the germline V gene are MGHDK and SYGVNS. The CDR3 region is CASSESSYEQYF. Written as DNA, the CDR3 is TGTGCCAGCAGTGAGAGCTCCTACGAGCAGTACTTC.

The gene calls are TRBV25-1 and TRBJ2-4; D perhaps matches TRBD1 (5 bases). CDR1 is MGHDK and CDR2 is SYGVNS in the germline V gene. Trimming cost V 3 bases and J 8 bases, with 11 bases left between them. This CDR3 spans 13 amino acids. This chain's CDR3 is CASSEQGSDIQYF. CDR3 nucleotide sequence: TGTGCCAGCAGTGAGCAGGGCTCGGACATTCAGTACTTC.

This chain connects TRBV12-3 or TRBV12-4 to TRBJ2-7, with unresolved D. V was cut by 3 bases and J by 4 bases, with 10 bases left in between. The CDR3 spans 13 residues. CDR3 protein: CASSFREVYEQYF. DNA for the CDR3: TGTGCCAGCAGTTTTCGCGAAGTGTACGAGCAGTACTTC.

The CDR3: CASSRPLANADIQYF. In DNA form, the CDR3 reads TGTGCCAGTAGTAGGCCGCTAGCGAACGCGGACATTCAGTACTTC. This chain connects TRBV19 to TRBJ2-4; possibly TRBD2 for D (6 bases). The CDR3 covers 15 residues. With 4 bases removed from V and 8 bases from J, the gap between germline ends came to 18 bases. Germline lookup yields CDR1 LNHDA and CDR2 SQIVND (reference sequence). The variable domain in full, completed from reference TRBV19 and TRBJ2-4, reads DGGITQSPKYLFRKEGQNVTLSCEQNLNHDAMYWYRQDPGQGLRLIYYSQIVNDFQKGDIAEGYSVSREKKESFPLTVTSAQKNPTAFYLCASSRPLANADIQYFGAGTRLSVL.

The genes are TRBV14 and TRBJ2-5; TRBD1 matches 8 bases. The CDR3 covers 16 residues. Germline V gene lookup returns CDR1 SGHDN and CDR2 FVKESK. J lost 7 bases, V lost 4 bases, and 14 bases had no gene match. The CDR3 here is CASSPSAGQGVMTQYF. Here the CDR3 DNA reads TGTGCCAGCAGCCCCTCGGCCGGACAGGGAGTGATGACCCAGTACTTC.

Points on this clone: At the DNA level, this CDR3 is encoded by other sequences in the same sample as well. The chain carries TRBV5-1 and TRBJ2-5; the match to TRBD1 covers 9 bases. Losses at the gene ends were 3 bases for V and 1 base for J; bases not matched to a gene: 1. The germline V gene has CDR1 SGHRS and CDR2 YFSETQ. There are 14 residues in the CDR3. CDR3 in amino acids: CASSSGQGQETQYF. For the CDR3, the DNA is TGCGCCAGCAGCTCGGGACAGGGCCAAGAGACCCAGTACTTC.

This clone occurred a few times. The V call is TRBV19, the J call TRBJ2-1, with 7 bases lining up with TRBD2. The ends lost 4 bases at V and 0 bases at J; junction bases unmatched: 3. Germline V gives CDR1 LNHDA, CDR2 SQIVND (reference sequence). CDR3 length equals 15 residues. This chain's CDR3 is CASSTSGISYNEQFF. The CDR3 DNA is TGTGCCAGTAGTACTAGCGGAATCTCCTACAATGAGCAGTTCTTC.

The chain uses TRBV11-2 and TRBJ1-2; perhaps TRBD1 as D (6 bases). Trimming took off 4 bases at V and 6 bases at J, with 9 bases between the two ends. CDR3 length equals 12 residues. The germline CDR1 and CDR2 sequences are SGHAT and FQNNGV. CDR3 sequence: CASSWAGDGYTF. The CDR3 bases are TGTGCCAGCAGCTGGGCAGGGGATGGCTACACCTTC.

V gene TRBV7-2 combines with J gene TRBJ1-5, with 10 bases lining up with TRBD1. The length of the CDR3 is 15 residues. The germline CDR1 and CDR2 sequences are SGHTA and FQGNSA. The J segment lost 7 bases and the V segment lost 1 base, leaving 4 bases of the junction unmatched. The CDR3 bases are TGTGCCAGCAGCTTAGGGGGGACAGGGGCACAGCCCCAGCATTTT. Residues: CASSLGGTGAQPQHF.

The genes are TRBV2 and TRBJ2-7; 8 bases are shared with TRBD2. The germline V gene encodes CDR1 SNHLY and CDR2 FYNNEI. V shed 8 bases and J 4 bases; nucleotides not matched to a gene: 13. CDR3 length: 15 residues. The CDR3 region has the DNA TGTGCCAGCCGGGGGGGGCCAACTTTAACATACGAGCAGTACTTC. Its translation: CASRGGPTLTYEQYF.

The genes are TRBV11-3 and TRBJ1-3, with D hard to call. This CDR3 is 12 amino acids long. Trimming took off 4 bases at V and 9 bases at J, with 10 bases between the two ends. Germline V gene lookup returns CDR1 SGHNT and CDR2 YENEEA. CDR3 sequence reads: CASSSTSFTIYF. The CDR3 nucleotides read TGTGCCAGCAGCTCGACTTCCTTCACCATATATTTT.

The chain links TRBV2 to TRBJ2-3, with D tentatively TRBD2 (5 bases). The CDR3 contains 14 residues. V gave up 5 bases and J gave up 2 bases, with 11 bases separating them. Germline lookup yields CDR1 SNHLY and CDR2 FYNNEI. The CDR3 bases are TGTGCCAGCAGTCCAGGACTTTCCACAGATACGCAGTATTTT. Translating gives CASSPGLSTDTQYF.

The chain combines TRBV5-6 with TRBJ2-3; maybe TRBD1 (5 bases). Germline CDR1 reads SGHDT; CDR2 reads YYEEEE. The CDR3 totals 14 residues. The V end was cut by 4 bases, the J end by 3 bases, with 12 bases between. The CDR3 spells CASSMRQGTDTQYF. CDR3 in DNA: TGTGCCAGCAGCATGCGCCAGGGAACAGATACGCAGTATTTT.

This clone was seen once. The V and J genes are TRBV7-9 and TRBJ2-7; D perhaps matches TRBD2 (5 bases). This CDR3 comprises 13 residues. Trimming removed 5 bases from V and 3 bases from J, with 11 bases in between. Germline lookup yields CDR1 SEHNR and CDR2 FQNEAQ (reference sequence). The CDR3 region is CASSPGLHYEQYF. The DNA for the CDR3 is TGTGCCAGCAGCCCAGGACTTCACTACGAGCAGTACTTC.

The V and J genes are TRBV18 and TRBJ2-6; D is possibly TRBD1 (5 bases). The V gene's germline CDR1 is KGHSH and CDR2 LQKENI. The CDR3 is 16 residues long. V lost 1 base and J lost 4, with 11 bases in between. The CDR3 nucleotides read TGTGCCAGCTCACCACAGGGGTCATTAGGGGCCAACGTCCTGACTTTC. Translation gives CASSPQGSLGANVLTF.

The chain recombines TRBV2 with TRBJ2-3, with 11 positions matching TRBD2. Germline CDR1 and CDR2: SNHLY and FYNNEI. CDR3 length: 14 amino acids. Trimming at V came to 7 bases and at J to 5 bases, leaving 5 bases not matched to a gene. Here the CDR3 DNA reads TGTGCCAGCAATTTAGCGGGAGGGAAAGATACGCAGTATTTT. It specifies CASNLAGGKDTQYF.

The genes are TRBV4-2 and TRBJ2-2; D is possibly TRBD1 (6 bases). V was clipped by 3 bases and J by 6 bases, with 17 bases between them. Germline-derived CDR1 and CDR2 are LGHNA and YNFKEQ. This CDR3 is 16 amino acids long. Here the CDR3 reads CASSQATGTTSGELFF. In DNA form, the CDR3 reads TGTGCCAGCAGCCAGGCGACAGGTACCACCTCCGGGGAGCTGTTTTTT.

The J gene is TRBJ1-4, the V gene TRBV3-1 (or the pseudogene TRBV3-2), with D unclear. V lost 0 bases and J lost 9, with 11 bases in between. Germline V gene sequence: CDR1 LGHDT, CDR2 YNNKEL (reference sequence). There are 14 residues in the CDR3. CDR3 coding DNA: TGTGCCAGCAGCCAAGATCTTATCCGTCAAAAACTGTTTTTT. As protein: CASSQDLIRQKLFF.

The chain uses TRBV30 and TRBJ2-5, with TRBD1 matching over 7 bases. After removal of 2 bases from V and 2 bases from J, the junction contained 5 bases not matched to a gene. This CDR3 comprises 14 residues. The germline gives CDR1 GTSNPN, CDR2 SVGIG (reference sequence). This CDR3 reads CAWSFGTVQETQYF. The CDR3 DNA is TGTGCCTGGAGTTTCGGGACAGTACAAGAGACCCAGTACTTC.

As for this clone: Mismatch with germline at one junction end may stem from a read error. The J gene is TRBJ2-7, the V gene TRBV11-2, with D unclear. The CDR3 is made up of 13 amino acids. Germline-derived CDR1 and CDR2 are SGHAT and FQNNGV. The CDR3 nucleotides are TGTGCCAGCAGCTTAGACGCCTCCTACGCGCAGTACTTC. Encoded protein: CASSLDASYAQYF. Full variable domain (missing parts from reference TRBV11-2 and TRBJ2-7): EAGVAQSPRYKIIEKRQSVAFWCNPISGHATLYWYQQILGQGPKLLIQFQNNGVVDDSQLPKDRFSAERLKGVDSTLKIQPAKLEDSAVYLCASSLDASYAQYFGPGTRLTVT.

The genes are TRBV4-1 and TRBJ2-1; tentative D call: TRBD1 (5 bases). Trimming removed 0 bases at V and 4 bases at J, with 13 bases between. In germline, CDR1 is MGHRA, CDR2 YSYEKL. The CDR3 totals 16 residues. CDR3 sequence: CASSQDPGLYYNEQFF. DNA of the CDR3: TGCGCCAGCAGCCAAGATCCAGGGCTGTATTACAATGAGCAGTTCTTC.

The chain joins TRBV10-1 to TRBJ2-3; weak D call: TRBD2 (6 bases). Trimming shortened V by 4 bases and J by 0 bases, and 8 bases separated the two germline ends. The CDR3 loop spans 14 amino acids. Germline lookup yields CDR1 WNHNN and CDR2 SYGVQD (reference sequence). The CDR3 DNA is TGCGCCAGCAGTGCCGGGAGTAGCACAGATACGCAGTATTTT. It encodes CASSAGSSTDTQYF.

This chain connects TRBV10-3 to TRBJ2-2; 15 bases are shared with TRBD2. Germline V CDR1 and CDR2: ENHRY, SYGVKD. J gave up 5 bases and V 6 bases, and 4 bases lay outside the gene matches. CDR3 length equals 16 residues. The CDR3 DNA reads as TGTGCCATCAGCCAAGGACTAGCGGGAGGGACCGGGGAGCTGTTTTTT. Amino acid sequence: CAISQGLAGGTGELFF.

This chain connects TRBV18 to TRBJ2-3; D unresolved. V shed 3 bases and J shed 6 bases, with 10 bases lying between them. CDR1 is KGHSH and CDR2 is LQKENI in the germline V gene. The CDR3 is made up of 13 amino acids. The CDR3 nucleotides read TGTGCCAGCTCACCCAATCAGGCGGATACGCAGTATTTT. Translating gives CASSPNQADTQYF.

V usage is TRBV9 and J usage is TRBJ2-3; TRBD2 is a possible D gene (6 bases). Germline values: CDR1 SGDLS, CDR2 YYNGEE. The CDR3 runs 15 residues. V shed 0 bases and J shed 4 bases, with 12 bases lying between them. CDR3 amino acids: CASSVDNGGADTQYF. CDR3 nucleotides: TGTGCCAGCAGCGTAGATAACGGGGGAGCAGATACGCAGTATTTT.

CDR3 bases: TGTGCCAGCAGCTTCCGGGGACTAGGCCGGGATGAGCAGTTCTTC. It is translated as CASSFRGLGRDEQFF. The V call is TRBV7-9, the J call TRBJ2-1; 8 bases fit TRBD2. The CDR3 is made up of 15 amino acids. The ends lost 3 bases at V and 8 bases at J; junction bases unmatched: 9. Germline V gene lookup returns CDR1 SEHNR and CDR2 FQNEAQ (reference sequence). Using reference TRBV7-9 and TRBJ2-1 for the parts outside the CDR3, the full variable domain is DTGVSQNPRHKITKRGQNVTFRCDPISEHNRLYWYRQTLGQGPEFLTYFQNEAQLEKSRLLSDRFSAERPKGSFSTLEIQRTEQGDSAMYLCASSFRGLGRDEQFFGPGTRLTVL.